This T cell receptor beta chain was documented in a study of patients and donors after allogeneic stem cell transplantation. TCRdb independently ran MiXCR on the RT-PCR reads; one entry per CDR3 protein. The sample records 190,000 or so distinct CDR3 sequences, 35% to 45% being singletons. Specimen: blood, either unsorted or a sorted T cell fraction (not recorded which). The source is a human donor who was either an allogeneic HSCT recipient or a stem cell or donor lymphocyte infusion donor (not recorded which). It is not recorded whose cells these are; they may come from a transplant donor.

In DNA, the CDR3 is TGTGCCAGCAGCCCCCTGGGCCAGCCCCAGCATTTT. Its protein is CASSPLGQPQHF. The chain recombines TRBV7-6 with TRBJ1-5; no definite D call. The V end was cut by 5 bases, the J end by 7 bases, with 9 bases between. This CDR3 spans 12 amino acids. Germline V CDR1 and CDR2: SGHVS, FNYEAQ.